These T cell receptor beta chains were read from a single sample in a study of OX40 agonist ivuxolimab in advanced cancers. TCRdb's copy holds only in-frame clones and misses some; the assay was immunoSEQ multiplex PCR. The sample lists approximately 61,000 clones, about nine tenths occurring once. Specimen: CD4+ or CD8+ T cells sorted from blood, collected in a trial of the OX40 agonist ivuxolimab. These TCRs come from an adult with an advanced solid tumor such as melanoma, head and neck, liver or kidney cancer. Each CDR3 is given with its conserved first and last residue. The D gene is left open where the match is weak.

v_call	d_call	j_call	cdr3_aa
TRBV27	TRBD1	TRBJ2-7	CASSTGQGAYEQYF
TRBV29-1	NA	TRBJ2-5	CSVAEGPETQYF
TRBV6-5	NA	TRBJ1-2	CASSYSGYNYGYTF
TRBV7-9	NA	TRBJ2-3	CASSLALGGVSTDTQYF
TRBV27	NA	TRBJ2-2	CASIDRAQTVPGELFF
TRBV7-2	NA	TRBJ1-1	CASSLMGNTEAFF
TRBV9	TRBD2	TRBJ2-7	CASSVSGTSGADEQYF
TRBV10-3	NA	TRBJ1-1	CAIKSRTEAFF
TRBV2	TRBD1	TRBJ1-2	CASRGTAVIYGYTF
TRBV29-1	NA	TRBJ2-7	CSVVTAAEQYF
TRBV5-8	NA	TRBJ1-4	CASRLGEKLFF
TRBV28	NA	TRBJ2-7	CASSLLDGNEQYF
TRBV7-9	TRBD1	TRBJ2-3	CASSSRQGDTQYF
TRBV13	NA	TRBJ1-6	CASTARGSPLHF
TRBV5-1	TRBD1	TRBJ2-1	CASSYPRDRELMEQFF
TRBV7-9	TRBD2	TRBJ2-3	CASSLTSGVLTDTQYF
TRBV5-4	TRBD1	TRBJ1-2	CASSLEQGARDGYTF
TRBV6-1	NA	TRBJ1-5	CASSQGLLSNQPQHF
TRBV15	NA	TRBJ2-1	CATSRTVPSYNEQFF
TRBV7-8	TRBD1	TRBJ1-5	CASSSWDRESEQPQHF
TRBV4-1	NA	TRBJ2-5	CASSRTQGPETQYF
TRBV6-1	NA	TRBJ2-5	CASSWGTYQETQYF
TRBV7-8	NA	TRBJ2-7	CASSLGWDNFRFYEQYF
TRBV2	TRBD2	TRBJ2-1	CASTREGTDYNEQFF
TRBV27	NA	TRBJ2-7	CASSPIKLDYEQYF
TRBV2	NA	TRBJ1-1	CASRAGGTEAFF
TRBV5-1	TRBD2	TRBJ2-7	CASSPGDYPMNWEQYF
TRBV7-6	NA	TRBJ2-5	CASSLSVSQETQYF
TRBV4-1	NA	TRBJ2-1	CASSHPLGNEQFF
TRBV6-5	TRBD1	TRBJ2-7	CASSYAPGQYDEQYF
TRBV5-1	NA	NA	CASSLGGFLETQYF
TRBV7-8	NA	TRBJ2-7	CASSLANEQYF
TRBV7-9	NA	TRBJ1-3	CASSLSIGTDRGNTIYF
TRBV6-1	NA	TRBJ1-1	CASNQLNTEAFF
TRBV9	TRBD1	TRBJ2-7	CASSVGWDSSYEQYF